This is a list of T cell receptor beta chains from one sample in a study of blood T cell repertoires in COVID-19. Assay: immunoSEQ multiplex PCR; the TCRdb copy retains only in-frame clones and omits some. Of roughly 200,000 clones listed, about four fifths are singletons. Material: PBMCs or T cells enriched from blood (not recorded which). Receptors were obtained from a woman in her forties or fifties who had been exposed to COVID-19. The CDR3 runs from the conserved cysteine through the conserved F or W. A D gene is named only where the DNA matches it firmly. A clone size is listed for some rows: how often the clone was seen (once, few, many), or a class if it is expanded.

>TRBV15|TRBJ2-7|.|TRBD1
TGTGCCACCAGCACCCGGACAGGGAACTACGAGCAGTACTTC
CATSTRTGNYEQYF
>TRBV28|TRBJ2-1|.|.
TGTGCCAGCGGGGGGATCTCCTACAATGAGCAGTTCTTC
CASGGISYNEQFF
>TRBV11-2|TRBJ2-6|.|TRBD1
TGTGCCAGCAGCCACCAGTCAGGGGGCTCTGGGGCCAACGTCCTGACTTTC
CASSHQSGGSGANVLTF
>TRBV11-2|TRBJ2-1|.|TRBD1
TGTGCCAGCAGCTTAAGAGGGGCAGGGGGCTTGGATGAGCAGTTCTTC
CASSLRGAGGLDEQFF
>TRBV10-3|TRBJ1-2|.|.
TGTGCCATCAGTGAGGGGGGGGTGGATGGCTACACCTTC
CAISEGGVDGYTF
>TRBV15|TRBJ1-5|.|.
TGTGCCACCAGCAGAGGAGCAGGGGATCAGCCCCAGCATTTT
CATSRGAGDQPQHF
>TRBV5-1|TRBJ2-5|once|.
TGCGCCAGCAGCTTGACAGGGCGACCTAGCCAAGAGACCCAGTACTTC
CASSLTGRPSQETQYF
>TRBV6-1|TRBJ2-2|.|TRBD2
TGTGCCAGCAGTGAATGGGCTAGCGGGGACACCGGGGAGCTGTTTTTT
CASSEWASGDTGELFF
>TRBV13|TRBJ1-1|many|.
TGTGCCAGCAGCTTCGGCACAGGGACTGAAGCTTTCTTT
CASSFGTGTEAFF
>TRBV19|TRBJ2-5|.|.
TGTGCCAGTAGACTCCGCGGAGGGCTAGAGACCCAGTACTTC
CASRLRGGLETQYF
>TRBV5-6|TRBJ1-3|.|TRBD1
TGTGCCAGCAGCTTGGCAACCGGGACAGGGGGAAACACCATATATTTT
CASSLATGTGGNTIYF
>TRBV6-2/TRBV6-3|TRBJ2-5|once|TRBD2
TGTGCCAGCAGTAGCGGGGGGGCTGGAGAGACCCAGTACTTC
CASSSGGAGETQYF
>TRBV29-1|TRBJ1-3|.|.
TGCAGCGTAGGACAGACAGTCTCTGGAAACACCATATATTTT
CSVGQTVSGNTIYF
>TRBV5-1|TRBJ2-1|.|TRBD2
TGCGCCAGCAGCCTGAGGACTAGCGGTGGCTACAATGAGCAGTTCTTC
CASSLRTSGGYNEQFF
>TRBV29-1|TRBJ2-3|once|.
TGCAGCATCATACAGGGGGCGGGAGGCTATACGCAGTATTTT
CSIIQGAGGYTQYF
>TRBV15|TRBJ2-3|.|.
TGTGCCACCAGCAGAGATTACGGGACAGATACGCAGTATTTT
CATSRDYGTDTQYF
>TRBV5-5|TRBJ1-5|.|.
TGTGCCAGCAGCTTGGGGTCAGGGGTTCAGCCCCAGCATTTT
CASSLGSGVQPQHF
>TRBV10-3|TRBJ1-1|few|TRBD1
TGTGCCATCAGAGACCGGGACAGGGGGCCTATGAACACTGAAGCTTTCTTT
CAIRDRDRGPMNTEAFF
>TRBV5-4|TRBJ2-7|.|.
TGTGCCAGCAGCTGGAAGGACGGGAGCTACTACGAGCAGTACTTC
CASSWKDGSYYEQYF
>TRBV6-2/TRBV6-3|TRBJ2-1|.|TRBD2
TGTGCCAGCAGTTCGGGACTAGCTTATCCCCCCCGGTTCTTC
CASSSGLAYPPRFF
>TRBV5-5|TRBJ2-1|once|.
TGTGCCAGCAGCTTTACGGGTGAGCAGTTCTTC
CASSFTGEQFF
>TRBV5-5|TRBJ1-1|.|.
TGTGCCAGCAGCTTCTCAGGGATGAACACTGAAGCTTTCTTT
CASSFSGMNTEAFF
>TRBV7-9|TRBJ1-1|.|.
TGTGCCAGCAGCCTTATGAACACTGAAGCTTTCTTT
CASSLMNTEAFF
>TRBV28|TRBJ2-2|.|TRBD2
TGTGCCAGCAGTTTGAGCGGGGGGAACACCGGGGAGCTGTTTTTT
CASSLSGGNTGELFF
>TRBV29-1|TRBJ2-1|.|TRBD1
TGCAGCGTTGAGGTACAGGGGCCGAATAAGAAGTTCTTC
CSVEVQGPNKKFF
>TRBV13|TRBJ2-7|.|TRBD1
TGTGCCAGCAATGAGGCAGGGGGATACGAGCAGTACTTC
CASNEAGGYEQYF
>TRBV25-1|TRBJ2-1|once|TRBD1
TGTGCCAGCAGTCGTATCATTCGGGACAGACCTGACAATGAGCAGTTCTTC
CASSRIIRDRPDNEQFF
>TRBV6-1|TRBJ1-5|.|TRBD1
TGTGCCAGCAGTGATGGACAGGGGTCCAATCAGCCCCAGCATTTT
CASSDGQGSNQPQHF
>TRBV6-5|TRBJ1-1|.|TRBD1
TGTGCCAGCAGTTCCCGGACAGGGAGGGGTAAAGCTTTCTTT
CASSSRTGRGKAFF
>TRBV5-1|TRBJ1-2|.|.
TGCGCCAGCAGCTTAGATGACAAGCTAAAGGGCTACACCTTC
CASSLDDKLKGYTF
>TRBV6-2/TRBV6-3|TRBJ2-7|.|.
TGTGCCAGCAGTTACGTGGGTGGGCCCTACGAGCAGTACTTC
CASSYVGGPYEQYF
>TRBV7-3|TRBJ2-1|.|TRBD1
TGTGCCAGCAGCTTATCAGGGGGCCGAGGGAATGAGCAGTTCTTC
CASSLSGGRGNEQFF
>TRBV3-1/TRBV3-2|TRBJ1-1|.|.
TGTGCCAGCAGCCAAGAACGGGAAGCTTTCTTT
CASSQEREAFF
>TRBV7-9|TRBJ1-1|.|.
TGTGCCAGCAGCTTATCCGGGGCTGAAGCTTTCTTT
CASSLSGAEAFF
>TRBV21-1|TRBJ2-3|once|.
TGTGCCAGCAGCCTCAGACAGGGCCCCACAGATACGCAGTATTTT
CASSLRQGPTDTQYF
>TRBV3-1/TRBV3-2|TRBJ1-1|.|.
TGTGCCAGCAGCCATTCGGACAGAGCGAACACTGAAGCTTTCTTT
CASSHSDRANTEAFF
>TRBV5-1|TRBJ1-1|.|TRBD1
TGCGCCAGCAGCATACTGGGACAGCTGAACACTGAAGCTTTCTTT
CASSILGQLNTEAFF
>TRBV29-1|TRBJ2-1|.|.
TGCAGCGTTGAAGGGAGCCGGGGGACCTACAATGAGCAGTTCTTC
CSVEGSRGTYNEQFF
>TRBV7-8|TRBJ2-1|.|TRBD1
TGTGCCAGCAGCTCAGGGACAGGGCCATCCTACAATGAGCAGTTCTTC
CASSSGTGPSYNEQFF
>TRBV11-2|TRBJ2-1|.|TRBD2
TGTGCCAGCAGCTCACGAGTTCGGGCGGGGGGATACAATGAGCAGTTCTTC
CASSSRVRAGGYNEQFF
>TRBV12-3/TRBV12-4|TRBJ2-2|.|.
TGTGCCAGCAGTCGGGGTGCCGCCGGGGAGCTGTTTTTT
CASSRGAAGELFF
>TRBV5-4|TRBJ2-7|.|TRBD1
TGTGCCAGCAGCTTGGGAGGGGGGACAGGCGGCTACGAGCAGTACTTC
CASSLGGGTGGYEQYF
>TRBV7-9|TRBJ1-1|.|.
TGTGCCAGCAGCCTTGGACTGTTTCCTATGAACACTGAAGCTTTCTTT
CASSLGLFPMNTEAFF
>TRBV28|TRBJ1-1|.|.
TGTGCCAGCAGTTTATGGGGGCGGATGAACACTGAAGCTTTCTTT
CASSLWGRMNTEAFF
>TRBV5-4|TRBJ1-2|.|.
TGTGCCAGCAGCTTGTTCGGTGTGCGGGGGAAAGGCTACACCTTC
CASSLFGVRGKGYTF
>TRBV13|TRBJ1-1|.|.
TGTGCCAGCAGCTTAGGAAGCGGGGGCTCCTTCCTGAACACTGAAGCTTTCTTT
CASSLGSGGSFLNTEAFF
>TRBV2|TRBJ2-7|.|TRBD1
TGTGCCAGCAGTGGCCGGACAGGGTTCGAGCAGTACTTC
CASSGRTGFEQYF
>TRBV20-1|TRBJ1-4|.|.
TGCAGTGCCCGCCGGGTTGCGGAACTGTTTTTT
CSARRVAELFF
>TRBV19|TRBJ1-5|once|.
TGTGCCAGTAGTATAGGGCCCGGCTCCCAGGGGCCCCAGCATTTT
CASSIGPGSQGPQHF
>TRBV2|TRBJ2-2|.|TRBD1
TGTGCCAGCAGGACGACAGGGATGACCGGGGAGCTGTTTTTT
CASRTTGMTGELFF
>TRBV7-9|TRBJ1-5|.|.
TGTGCCAGCAGCCGCGAGGGGAGGAGCAATCAGCCCCAGCATTTT
CASSREGRSNQPQHF
>TRBV5-1|TRBJ1-1|.|.
TGCGCCAGCAGCCCCGCCCAGTCCCTCTCTGAAGCTTTCTTT
CASSPAQSLSEAFF
>TRBV2|TRBJ1-5|.|.
TGTGCCAGCAGTGAACGGGCAGGGAGGTCAGGTCAGCCCCAGCATTTT
CASSERAGRSGQPQHF